Reported below is one T cell receptor (beta chain). This entry belongs to a study of blood T cell repertoires in COVID-19. In the study overall: From the United States, Italy and Spain came samples of acute and convalescent COVID-19. From T cells, B-cell-depleted T cells, or PBMCs came the material, which was cDNA or gDNA.

Cohort allocation depended upon clinical history that participants reported. In the study's own analysis: Amplified reference gene primers provided the basis for estimating nucleated cell counts. Clones were read by immunoSEQ multiplex PCR, and TCRdb kept only the in-frame ones, dropping some. V, J and clone size were drawn from that table, and D and trimming were deduced from the DNA. The sample lists 300,000 to 400,000 clones, 88% seen once, with around 0.95% in the top ten. Germline V CDR1 and CDR2: LNHDA, SQIVND (reference sequence). The V and J ends lost 6 bases and 5 bases, in that order; junction bases with no gene match: 3. This CDR3 region has 13 residues.

The source is a woman in her 30s with acute COVID-19. Material for sequencing was PBMCs or T cells enriched from blood (not recorded which). The chain has TRBV19 and TRBJ1-1; 10 nucleotides line up with TRBD1. In DNA form, the CDR3 reads TGTGCCAGTAGCGACAGGGGGCGAACTGAAGCTTTCTTT. This translates into CASSDRGRTEAFF.